A single sample gave rise to the 14 T cell receptor beta chains below, sequenced in a study of post-analysis software for immune sequencing data. Study outcomes and limitations: Patients used about five TRBV segments, including TRBV5-6, TRBV5-1 and TRBV20-1, more often than controls.

Their antigens are not known. Unique molecular identifiers were built into the TCR beta cDNA libraries. One entry per CDR3 protein results from TCRdb running MiXCR on the PCR reads. In the table there are hundreds of thousands of distinct CDR3 sequences, 30% of which are singletons. Specimen: blood. The receptors stem from a girl aged 5 to 17 with multiple sclerosis.

This chain connects TRBV20-1 to TRBJ1-1; 8 nucleotides align to TRBD1. The V gene end was trimmed by 7 bases and the J gene end by 3 bases; junction bases not matched to a gene: 13. This CDR3 has 15 residues. Germline V CDR1 and CDR2: DFQATT, SNEGSKA (reference sequence). CDR3 sequence (DNA): TGCAGTGAACAGGGGGGCGAACAGGTCGACACTGAAGCTTTCTTT. This sequence encodes CSEQGGEQVDTEAFF.

This clonotype was counted only a few times. This chain joins TRBV20-1 and TRBJ2-6; D unresolved. The CDR3 length is 14 residues. Germline CDR1 is DFQATT and CDR2 is SNEGSKA (reference sequence). The germline V and J ends were trimmed by 1 base and 0 bases, with 4 bases remaining between them. In nucleotides, the CDR3 is TGCAGTGCTAGAGCCCGCTCTGGGGCCAACGTCCTGACTTTC. Protein: CSARARSGANVLTF.

This clonotype was detected many times. This sequence joins TRBV20-1 and TRBJ1-2, with 7 bases aligning to TRBD1. Unmatched junction bases numbered 5, after V lost 6 bases and J lost 4 bases. CDR3 length equals 12 residues. Per germline, CDR1 DFQATT and CDR2 SNEGSKA (reference sequence). The CDR3 sequence is CSATDRPYGYTF. CDR3 nucleotides: TGCAGTGCAACGGACAGGCCCTATGGCTACACCTTC.

CDR3 sequence (DNA): TGTGCCAGCATGCCCAGCGGGGGGGCCTGGATCGGTGAGACCCAGTACTTC. Encoded protein: CASMPSGGAWIGETQYF. This chain uses TRBV28 with TRBJ2-5; 10 positions match TRBD2. Trimming cost V 7 bases and J 5 bases; bases outside gene matches: 16. This CDR3 comprises 17 residues. CDR1 and CDR2 from the germline V gene are MDHEN and SYDVKM.

This clonotype was observed a handful of times. V gene TRBV7-9 combines with J gene TRBJ2-1; maybe TRBD2 (6 bases). Trimming removed 3 bases at V and 0 bases at J, with 12 bases between. CDR3 length: 16 residues. The germline V gene has CDR1 SEHNR and CDR2 FQNEAQ (reference sequence). The CDR3 here is CASSLVGSPSYNEQFF. The CDR3 bases are TGTGCCAGCAGCTTGGTCGGGAGTCCCTCCTACAATGAGCAGTTCTTC.

This clonotype was observed at least ten times. The V and J genes are TRBV6-5 and TRBJ2-7; perhaps TRBD1 as D (6 bases). Trimming left V 8 bases short and J 3 bases short, with 14 bases between. This CDR3 has 13 amino acids. Germline assignment: CDR1 MNHEY and CDR2 SVGAGI. The DNA of the CDR3 is TGTGCCAGCGGTTTCACAGGGTTCTACGAGCAGTACTTC. The encoded protein is CASGFTGFYEQYF.

This chain links TRBV7-9 with TRBJ1-1, with D hard to call. V dropped 1 base and J dropped 5 bases, with 11 bases sitting between them. This CDR3 has 14 residues. From germline, CDR1 is SEHNR and CDR2 FQNEAQ (reference sequence). The CDR3 DNA sequence: TGTGCCAGCAGCTTAGTCGACGGAGGAACTGAAGCTTTCTTT. It specifies CASSLVDGGTEAFF.

This clonotype came up a few times. This chain links TRBV6-5 with TRBJ1-4; D might be TRBD1 (5 bases). The CDR3 extends over 16 amino acids. Germline CDR1 and CDR2: MNHEY and SVGAGI. Trimming shortened V by 0 bases and J by 3 bases, and 11 bases separated the two germline ends. The CDR3 loop reads CASSYSAGSANEKLFF. The CDR3 coding sequence is TGTGCCAGCAGTTACTCAGCAGGGTCGGCTAATGAAAAACTGTTTTTT.

This clonotype has more than one count but fewer than ten. Sequence at one end of the junction differs from germline and may be a read error. The V call is TRBV7-9, the J call TRBJ2-5; TRBD2 aligns across 9 bases. Germline values: CDR1 SEHNR, CDR2 FQNEAQ (reference sequence). This CDR3 region has 15 residues. The chain's CDR3 is CASSVAGVQQETQYF. The CDR3 nucleotides read TGTGCCAGCAGCGTAGCGGGAGTACAGCAAGAGACCCAGTACTTC.

The rearrangement joins TRBV7-9 to TRBJ2-1, with a tentative D call TRBD2 (6 bases). V was shortened by 5 bases and J by 10 bases, with 12 bases between the two germline ends. Per germline, CDR1 SEHNR and CDR2 FQNEAQ (reference sequence). The CDR3 loop spans 12 amino acids. In DNA, the CDR3 is TGTGCCAGCAGCCCCCTGGGGAGGGAGCAGTTCTTC. It specifies CASSPLGREQFF. Full variable domain (outside the CDR3, taken from reference TRBV7-9 and TRBJ2-1): DTGVSQNPRHKITKRGQNVTFRCDPISEHNRLYWYRQTLGQGPEFLTYFQNEAQLEKSRLLSDRFSAERPKGSFSTLEIQRTEQGDSAMYLCASSPLGREQFFGPGTRLTVL.

CDR3 sequence: CSAREWPGGPGPNGYTF. The CDR3 DNA follows: TGCAGTGCTAGAGAATGGCCCGGCGGCCCGGGCCCGAATGGCTACACCTTC. The J gene is TRBJ1-2, the V gene TRBV20-1, with D uncertain. Trimming took 0 bases from V and 6 from J, leaving 23 bases between them. This CDR3 spans 17 amino acids. Germline V gene lookup returns CDR1 DFQATT and CDR2 SNEGSKA (reference sequence).

This clonotype was seen only a few times. V usage is TRBV2 and J usage is TRBJ2-5; 10 bases map to TRBD1. Trimming cost V 6 bases and J 2 bases; bases outside gene matches: 9. CDR3 size: 16 residues. From germline, CDR1 is SNHLY and CDR2 FYNNEI. CDR3 residues: CASRSDRGREQETQYF. The CDR3 nucleotides are TGTGCCAGCAGAAGCGACAGGGGGCGAGAACAAGAGACCCAGTACTTC.

This clonotype occurred a few times. The gene calls are TRBV5-1 and TRBJ2-5; D is undetermined. This CDR3 is built from 12 residues. V lost 4 bases and J 5 bases, leaving 9 bases between the germline ends. Germline CDR1 reads SGHRS; CDR2 reads YFSETQ. The CDR3 protein is CASSRIVETQYF. CDR3 bases: TGCGCCAGCAGCCGAATCGTGGAGACCCAGTACTTC.

The sample holds a few counts of this clonotype. V gene TRBV10-3 combines with J gene TRBJ2-4; D tentatively fits TRBD1 or TRBD2 (7 bases each). TRBJ2-5 explains the end of the DNA better; the J call may be wrong. This CDR3 has 11 amino acids. Germline CDR1 and CDR2: ENHRY and SYGVKD. CDR3 sequence reads: CATQGGETQYF. The DNA of the CDR3 is TGTGCCACCCAGGGGGGGGAGACCCAGTACTTC.